One sample yielded the 20 T cell receptor beta chains listed below, sequenced in a study of blood T cells in healthy people across ages. Together with a sample-barcoded 5' primer, a J-beta primer mix was included in a second PCR lasting about 6 to 11 cycles. TCRdb re-called the 5' RACE reads through MiXCR, storing one row per CDR3 protein. The table has approximately 800,000 distinct CDR3 sequences, 20% to 30% seen once. This sample also belongs to another study, concerning T cells of mothers and their children.

The sample consisted of blood. The receptors originated from a boy under 18 in good health.

The J gene is TRBJ2-7, the V gene TRBV12-3 or TRBV12-4; D is uncertain. CDR3 size: 13 residues. V dropped 2 bases and J dropped 6 bases, with 11 bases sitting between them. The DNA for the CDR3 is TGTGCCAGCAGTTTAACCACCCCCGGCGAGCAGTACTTC. It specifies CASSLTTPGEQYF.

V usage is TRBV6-1 and J usage is TRBJ2-5, with D uncertain. Germline CDR1 is MNHNS and CDR2 is SASEGT. CDR3 size: 12 residues. Trimming stripped 0 bases from V and 7 bases from J, with 6 bases between. In DNA form, the CDR3 reads TGTGCCAGCAGTGAAGCGGGAAGGACCCAGTACTTC. Translation gives CASSEAGRTQYF.

This clonotype was seen a handful of times. The chain employs TRBV7-2 and TRBJ2-5; D call uncertain. Trimming took 2 bases from V and 6 from J, leaving 10 bases between them. In germline, CDR1 is SGHTA, CDR2 FQGNSA. There are 13 residues in the CDR3. The CDR3 DNA follows: TGTGCCAGCAGCTTATGGTCAAAGCAGACCCAGTACTTC. It yields the protein CASSLWSKQTQYF.

The sample holds a few counts of this clonotype. The chain carries TRBV28 and TRBJ2-7; TRBD1 matches at 9 bases. Germline V gene lookup returns CDR1 MDHEN and CDR2 SYDVKM. This CDR3 contains 13 residues. J gave up 7 bases and V 6 bases, and 7 bases lay outside the gene matches. The CDR3 sequence is CASSSGTGLEQYF. The CDR3 DNA reads TGTGCCAGCAGCTCCGGGACAGGGCTTGAGCAGTACTTC.

V usage is TRBV5-1 and J usage is TRBJ2-1, with a tentative D call TRBD1 (6 bases). V was pared by 4 bases and J by 5 bases, with 19 bases between. This CDR3 contains 16 residues. Per germline, CDR1 SGHRS and CDR2 YFSETQ. The CDR3 loop reads CASSPAPGTRNNEQFF. CDR3 DNA: TGCGCCAGCAGCCCCGCCCCCGGGACACGCAACAATGAGCAGTTCTTC.

The V call is TRBV5-6, the J call TRBJ2-2; maybe TRBD2 (7 bases). CDR1 and CDR2 (germline): SGHDT, YYEEEE. This CDR3 has 17 amino acids. V gave up 4 bases and J gave up 3 bases, with 19 bases separating them. DNA of the CDR3: TGTGCCAGCAGCCGGGGAGGGGGGAGGAGCGACACCGGGGAGCTGTTTTTT. Translation: CASSRGGGRSDTGELFF.

The chain employs TRBV20-1 and TRBJ1-1, with 9 bases matching TRBD1. The CDR3 has 18 residues. CDR1 and CDR2 (germline): DFQATT, SNEGSKA (reference sequence). With 5 bases clipped from V and 2 bases from J, the junction kept 18 bases outside the gene matches. The CDR3 sequence is CSAQRGTGIGGYNTEAFF. In DNA, the CDR3 is TGCAGTGCTCAGAGGGGGACAGGGATTGGGGGGTATAACACTGAAGCTTTCTTT.

The CDR3 coding sequence is TGCAGTGCTACGCACGGGGGGATCCAAGAGACCCAGTACTTC. This codes for CSATHGGIQETQYF. The chain employs TRBV20-1 and TRBJ2-5; 7 positions agree with TRBD2. V lost 4 bases to trimming and J lost 1 base; unmatched junction nucleotides: 6. Germline values: CDR1 DFQATT, CDR2 SNEGSKA (reference sequence). The length of the CDR3 is 14 residues.

A note on this clonotype: Possible read error: a much larger clone is one base away. The chain uses TRBV12-3 or TRBV12-4 and TRBJ1-3; TRBD1 agrees at 7 bases. With 6 bases clipped from V and 0 bases from J, the junction kept 5 bases outside the gene matches. This CDR3 contains 15 residues. The DNA for the CDR3 is TGTGCCAGCAGCCCAGGGACAGCCTCTGGAAACACCATATATTTT. This sequence encodes CASSPGTASGNTIYF.

The gene calls are TRBV20-1 and TRBJ2-3; 14 nucleotides match TRBD2. Trimming at V came to 5 bases and at J to 0 bases, leaving 4 bases not matched to a gene. The CDR3 has 16 residues. The germline V gene encodes CDR1 DFQATT and CDR2 SNEGSKA (reference sequence). DNA for the CDR3: TGCAGTGCTGGGACTAGCGGGGGCAAGAGCACAGATACGCAGTATTTT. Protein product: CSAGTSGGKSTDTQYF.

The sample holds a few counts of this clonotype. V and J are TRBV5-1 and TRBJ2-1, with 8 bases fitting TRBD2. The CDR3 is made up of 16 amino acids. V gave up 6 bases and J gave up 12 bases; unmatched junction bases: 20. Germline V gene data show CDR1 as SGHRS and CDR2 as YFSETQ. The chain's CDR3 is CASKLGNSEREWRQFF. The CDR3 DNA is TGCGCCAGCAAGCTTGGCAATTCGGAGCGGGAGTGGAGGCAGTTCTTC.

This chain uses TRBV28 with TRBJ2-5, with a possible D match to TRBD1 (6 bases). The ends were cut back, 1 base at V and 5 bases at J, with 17 bases in the middle. Germline V lookup: CDR1 MDHEN, CDR2 SYDVKM. This CDR3 has 16 amino acids. In DNA, the CDR3 is TGTGCCAGCAGTTTATCAAAGGCAGGGGAGCGGGAGACCCAGTACTTC. Translating gives CASSLSKAGERETQYF.

There are many counts of this clonotype. This rearrangement joins TRBV7-2 to TRBJ2-5, with D unresolved. Germline CDR1 SGHTA, CDR2 FQGNSA. The CDR3 has 14 amino acids. The V and J ends lost 1 base and 2 bases respectively, with 8 bases between them. This CDR3 reads CASSLGLAQETQYF. The DNA for the CDR3 is TGTGCCAGCAGCTTAGGTCTGGCTCAAGAGACCCAGTACTTC.

This chain connects TRBV3-1 to TRBJ2-4; the match to TRBD2 covers 12 bases. Germline values: CDR1 LGHDT, CDR2 YNNKEL (reference sequence). The CDR3 loop spans 20 amino acids. The ends lost 1 base at V and 3 bases at J; junction bases unmatched: 13. DNA for the CDR3: TGTGCCAGCAGCCAAGGATTAGGACTAGCGGGGAACCAAGGCAAAAACATTCAGTACTTC. Amino acids: CASSQGLGLAGNQGKNIQYF.

This clonotype has just a few counts. The rearrangement joins TRBV27 to TRBJ2-5; 9 nucleotides agree with TRBD2. The CDR3 is 16 residues long. CDR1 is MNHEY, CDR2 SMNVEV, per germline (reference sequence). J lost 0 bases, V lost 3 bases, and 5 bases had no gene match. The CDR3 region is CASSLIAGGYQETQYF. The CDR3 bases are TGTGCCAGCAGTTTGATCGCGGGGGGGTACCAAGAGACCCAGTACTTC.

The table lists this clonotype with a few counts. The chain couples TRBV20-1 to TRBJ2-5; possible D gene TRBD2, 6 bases. The CDR3 is made up of 16 amino acids. CDR1 and CDR2 from the germline V gene are DFQATT and SNEGSKA (reference sequence). V lost 2 bases to trimming and J lost 5 bases, with 21 bases between them. The CDR3 is CSARLGVAETRETQYF. The CDR3 coding sequence is TGCAGTGCTAGATTAGGCGTAGCGGAGACACGGGAGACCCAGTACTTC.

The rearrangement joins TRBV14 to TRBJ2-3; the match to TRBD2 covers 9 bases. V dropped 5 bases and J dropped 1; count of bases not matched to a gene: 13. This CDR3 spans 18 amino acids. Germline values: CDR1 SGHDN, CDR2 FVKESK. This chain's CDR3 is CASSGRHSGGRGTDTQYF. CDR3 in DNA: TGTGCCAGCAGCGGACGACATAGCGGGGGAAGGGGCACAGATACGCAGTATTTT.

Only a few counts were recorded for this clonotype. The V call is TRBV5-1, the J call TRBJ1-4; 10 bases map to TRBD1. The germline CDR1 and CDR2 sequences are SGHRS and YFSETQ. The CDR3 loop spans 16 amino acids. V lost 2 bases to trimming and J lost 8 bases; unmatched junction nucleotides: 9. The CDR3 nucleotides read TGCGCCAGCAGCTTTGGGACAGGGGCCCTTAGAGAAAAACTGTTTTTT. Translating it yields CASSFGTGALREKLFF.

In this sample, this clonotype turned up once. This chain joins TRBV28 and TRBJ2-3; D call uncertain. The length of the CDR3 is 14 residues. Germline V gives CDR1 MDHEN, CDR2 SYDVKM. With 2 bases removed from V and 3 bases from J, the gap between germline ends came to 9 bases. CDR3 in DNA: TGTGCCAGCAGTTTAATCGTCCTGACAGATACGCAGTATTTT. Translation gives CASSLIVLTDTQYF.

The chain employs TRBV5-6 and TRBJ1-1, with TRBD1 as a possible D gene (5 bases). V lost 4 bases and J 2 bases, leaving 18 bases between the germline ends. This CDR3 is 16 amino acids long. Germline values: CDR1 SGHDT, CDR2 YYEEEE. The CDR3 loop is CASSTDSGRRNTEAFF. The CDR3 coding sequence is TGTGCCAGCAGCACAGACAGCGGGAGGCGAAACACTGAAGCTTTCTTT.